This TCR beta chain was sequenced in a study of cytotoxic CD8 clonotypes in ibrutinib-treated CLL. A remark on this clone: At the DNA level, this CDR3 is encoded by other sequences in the same sample as well.

The CDR3 runs to 13 residues. The V gene's germline CDR1 is SNHLY and CDR2 FYNNEI. Trimming took 6 bases from V and 8 from J, leaving 13 bases between them. Sequenced by immunoSEQ multiplex PCR; TCRdb stores in-frame clones only, minus some. The sample shows 12,000 or so clones, around 81% of them seen only once. This TCR was sampled from a human donor with chronic lymphocytic leukemia. Source: PBMCs, taken at disease progression, from a patient treated with ibrutinib. V is TRBV2 and J is TRBJ1-4; possible D gene TRBD1, 6 bases. CDR3 bases: TGTGCCAGCAGCGTGGACAGCCTCGAAAAACTGTTTTTT. Its protein product is CASSVDSLEKLFF.